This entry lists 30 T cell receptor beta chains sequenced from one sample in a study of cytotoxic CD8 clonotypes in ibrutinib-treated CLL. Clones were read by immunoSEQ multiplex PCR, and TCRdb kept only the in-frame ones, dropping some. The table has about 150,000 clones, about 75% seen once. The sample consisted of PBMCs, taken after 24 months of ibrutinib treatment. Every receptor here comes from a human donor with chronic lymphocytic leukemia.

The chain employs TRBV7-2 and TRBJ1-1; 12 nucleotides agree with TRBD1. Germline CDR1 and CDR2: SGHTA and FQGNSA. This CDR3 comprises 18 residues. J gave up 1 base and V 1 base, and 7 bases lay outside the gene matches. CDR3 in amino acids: CASSLEGTGGPSNTEAFF. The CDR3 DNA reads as TGTGCCAGCAGCTTAGAAGGGACAGGGGGCCCCTCGAACACTGAAGCTTTCTTT.

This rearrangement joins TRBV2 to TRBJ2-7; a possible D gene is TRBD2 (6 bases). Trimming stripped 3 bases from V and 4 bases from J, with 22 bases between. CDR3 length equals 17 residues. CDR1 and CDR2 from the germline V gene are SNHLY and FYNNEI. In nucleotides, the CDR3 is TGTGCCAGCAGTGACCCGGGGGAGGCCATGGGTGGATACGAGCAGTACTTC. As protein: CASSDPGEAMGGYEQYF.

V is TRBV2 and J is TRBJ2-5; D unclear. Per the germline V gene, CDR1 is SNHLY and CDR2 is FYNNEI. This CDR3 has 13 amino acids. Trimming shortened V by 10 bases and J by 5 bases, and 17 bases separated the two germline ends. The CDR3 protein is CATLRWLGETQYF. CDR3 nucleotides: TGTGCCACTCTCCGGTGGTTGGGGGAGACCCAGTACTTC.

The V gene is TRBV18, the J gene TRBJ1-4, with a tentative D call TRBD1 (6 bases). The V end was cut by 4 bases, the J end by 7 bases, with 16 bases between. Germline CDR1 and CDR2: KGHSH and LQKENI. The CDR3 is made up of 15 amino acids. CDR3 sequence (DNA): TGTGCCAGCTCACGCCTAACAGGGTTTGGTGAAAAACTGTTTTTT. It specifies CASSRLTGFGEKLFF.

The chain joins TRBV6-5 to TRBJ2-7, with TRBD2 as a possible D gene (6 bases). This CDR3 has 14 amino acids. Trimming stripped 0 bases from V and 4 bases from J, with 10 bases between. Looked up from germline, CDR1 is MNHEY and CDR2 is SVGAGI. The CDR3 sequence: CASSYSGGVYEQYF. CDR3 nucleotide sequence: TGTGCCAGCAGTTACTCGGGCGGGGTATACGAGCAGTACTTC.

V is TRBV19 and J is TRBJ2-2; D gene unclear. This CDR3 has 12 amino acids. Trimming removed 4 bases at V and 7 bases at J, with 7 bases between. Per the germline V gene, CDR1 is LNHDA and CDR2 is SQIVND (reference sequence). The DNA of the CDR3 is TGTGCCAGTAGTAAAGAATTCGGGGAGCTGTTTTTT. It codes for CASSKEFGELFF. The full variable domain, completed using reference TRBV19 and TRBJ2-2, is DGGITQSPKYLFRKEGQNVTLSCEQNLNHDAMYWYRQDPGQGLRLIYYSQIVNDFQKGDIAEGYSVSREKKESFPLTVTSAQKNPTAFYLCASSKEFGELFFGEGSRLTVL.

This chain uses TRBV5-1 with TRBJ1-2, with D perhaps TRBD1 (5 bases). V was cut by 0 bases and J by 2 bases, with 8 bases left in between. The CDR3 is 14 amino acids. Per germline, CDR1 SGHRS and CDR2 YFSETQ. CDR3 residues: CASSLGGMNYGYTF. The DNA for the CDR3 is TGCGCCAGCAGCTTGGGGGGCATGAACTATGGCTACACCTTC.

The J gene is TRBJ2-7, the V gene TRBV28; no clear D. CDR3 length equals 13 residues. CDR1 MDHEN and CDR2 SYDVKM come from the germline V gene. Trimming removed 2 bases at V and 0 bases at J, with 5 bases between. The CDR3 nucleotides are TGTGCCAGCAGTTTACCTGGCTCCTACGAGCAGTACTTC. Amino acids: CASSLPGSYEQYF.

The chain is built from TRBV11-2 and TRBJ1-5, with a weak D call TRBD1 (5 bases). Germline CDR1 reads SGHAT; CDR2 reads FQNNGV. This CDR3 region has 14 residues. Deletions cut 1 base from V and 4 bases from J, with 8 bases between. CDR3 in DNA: TGTGCCAGCAGCTTAGGGGGGGGGAATCAGCCCCAGCATTTT. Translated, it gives CASSLGGGNQPQHF.

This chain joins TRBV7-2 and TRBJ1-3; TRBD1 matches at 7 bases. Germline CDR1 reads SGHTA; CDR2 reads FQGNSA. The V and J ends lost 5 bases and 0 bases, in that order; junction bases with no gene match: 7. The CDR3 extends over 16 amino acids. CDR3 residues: CASSPRTGSSGNTIYF. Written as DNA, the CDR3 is TGTGCCAGCAGCCCGCGGACAGGCAGCTCTGGAAACACCATATATTTT.

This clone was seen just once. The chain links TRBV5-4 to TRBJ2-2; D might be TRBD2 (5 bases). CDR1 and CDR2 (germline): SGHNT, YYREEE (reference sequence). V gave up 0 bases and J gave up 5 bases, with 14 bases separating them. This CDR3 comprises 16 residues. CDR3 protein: CASSLGGGPGTGELFF. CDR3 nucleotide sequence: TGTGCCAGCAGCTTGGGCGGCGGGCCGGGAACCGGGGAGCTGTTTTTT.

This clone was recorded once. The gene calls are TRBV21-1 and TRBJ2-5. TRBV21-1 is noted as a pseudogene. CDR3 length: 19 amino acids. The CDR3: CASSKREVRGARGQETQYF. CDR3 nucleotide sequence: TGTGCCAGCAGCAAAAGGGAGGTAAGGGGGGCCCGGGGCCAAGAGACCCAGTACTTC.

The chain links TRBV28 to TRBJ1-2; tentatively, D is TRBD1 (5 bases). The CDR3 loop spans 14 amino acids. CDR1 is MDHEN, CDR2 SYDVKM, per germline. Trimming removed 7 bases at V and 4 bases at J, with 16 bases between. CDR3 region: CASTESGAPYGYTF. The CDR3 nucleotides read TGTGCCAGCACCGAATCCGGGGCTCCCTATGGCTACACCTTC.

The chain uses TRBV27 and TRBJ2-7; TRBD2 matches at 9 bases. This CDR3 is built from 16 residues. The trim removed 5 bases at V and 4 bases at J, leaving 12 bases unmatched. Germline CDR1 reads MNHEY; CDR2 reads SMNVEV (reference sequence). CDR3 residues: CASSPSLGGRAYEQYF. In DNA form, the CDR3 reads TGTGCCAGCAGTCCGTCCCTTGGCGGGAGGGCGTACGAGCAGTACTTC.

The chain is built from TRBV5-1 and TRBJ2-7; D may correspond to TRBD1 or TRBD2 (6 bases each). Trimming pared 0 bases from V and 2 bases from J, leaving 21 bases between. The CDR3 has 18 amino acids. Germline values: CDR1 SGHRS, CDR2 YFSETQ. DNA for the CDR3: TGCGCCAGCAGCTTGGCCATGGGGGGCGCGCAGCTTCCCTACGAGCAGTACTTC. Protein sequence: CASSLAMGGAQLPYEQYF.

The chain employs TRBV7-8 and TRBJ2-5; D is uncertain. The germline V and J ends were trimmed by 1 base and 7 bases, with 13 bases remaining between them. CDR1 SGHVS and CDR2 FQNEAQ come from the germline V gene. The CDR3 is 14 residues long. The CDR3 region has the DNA TGTGCCAGCAGCTTAGTAGCAACCATGGGGACCCAGTACTTC. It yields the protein CASSLVATMGTQYF.

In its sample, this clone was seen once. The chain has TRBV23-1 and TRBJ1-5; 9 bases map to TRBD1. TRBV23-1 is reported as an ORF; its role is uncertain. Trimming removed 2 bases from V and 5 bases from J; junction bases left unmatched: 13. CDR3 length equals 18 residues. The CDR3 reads CASSQVGTGYQGDQPQHF. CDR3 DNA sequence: TGCGCCAGCAGTCAAGTGGGGACAGGGTACCAAGGGGATCAGCCCCAGCATTTT.

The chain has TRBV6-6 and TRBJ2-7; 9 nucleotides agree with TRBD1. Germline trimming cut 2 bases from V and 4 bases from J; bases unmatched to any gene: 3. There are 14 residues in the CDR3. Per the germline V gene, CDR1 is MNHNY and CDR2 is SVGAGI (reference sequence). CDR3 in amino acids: CASSYGGTGYEQYF. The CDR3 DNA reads TGTGCCAGCAGTTACGGGGGGACAGGGTACGAGCAGTACTTC.

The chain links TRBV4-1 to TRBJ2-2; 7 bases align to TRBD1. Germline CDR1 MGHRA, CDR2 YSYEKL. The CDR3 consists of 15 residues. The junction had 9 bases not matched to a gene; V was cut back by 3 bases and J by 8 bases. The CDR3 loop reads CASSQADRVGGELFF. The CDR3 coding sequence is TGCGCCAGCAGCCAGGCCGACAGGGTTGGGGGGGAGCTGTTTTTT.

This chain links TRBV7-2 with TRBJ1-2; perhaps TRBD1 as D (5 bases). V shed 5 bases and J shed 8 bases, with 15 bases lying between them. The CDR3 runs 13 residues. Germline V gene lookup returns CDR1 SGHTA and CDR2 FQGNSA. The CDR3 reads CASSPGGMGGYTF. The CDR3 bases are TGTGCCAGCAGCCCCGGGGGGATGGGAGGCTACACCTTC.

CDR3 protein: CASSWDRGGQYF. CDR3 coding DNA: TGTGCCAGCAGCTGGGACAGGGGCGGGCAGTATTTT. This chain uses TRBV7-8 with TRBJ2-3, with 10 bases lining up with TRBD1. This CDR3 has 12 amino acids. The V segment lost 4 bases and the J segment 11 bases; nucleotides outside the gene matches: 3. CDR1 SGHVS and CDR2 FQNEAQ come from the germline V gene. The full variable domain, rest sourced from reference TRBV7-8 and TRBJ2-3, is GAGVSQSPRYKVAKRGQDVALRCDPISGHVSLFWYQQALGQGPEFLTYFQNEAQLDKSGLPSDRFFAERPEGSVSTLKIQRTQQEDSAVYLCASSWDRGGQYFGPGTRLTVL.

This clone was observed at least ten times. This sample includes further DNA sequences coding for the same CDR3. The CDR3 DNA is TGTGCCAGCAGCCCCGGTGTCACCGGGGAGCTGTTTTTT. Amino acid sequence: CASSPGVTGELFF. The chain links TRBV11-2 to TRBJ2-2, with D unresolved. Germline CDR1 reads SGHAT; CDR2 reads FQNNGV. The CDR3 sequence is 13 residues long. Trimming took off 5 bases at V and 4 bases at J, with 8 bases between the two ends.

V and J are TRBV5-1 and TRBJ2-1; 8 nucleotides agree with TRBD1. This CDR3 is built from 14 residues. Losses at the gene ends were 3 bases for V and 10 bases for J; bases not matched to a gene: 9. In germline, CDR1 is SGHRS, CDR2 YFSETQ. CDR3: CASSSGQGAGEQFF. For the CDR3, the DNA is TGCGCCAGCAGCTCCGGGCAGGGGGCAGGGGAGCAGTTCTTC.

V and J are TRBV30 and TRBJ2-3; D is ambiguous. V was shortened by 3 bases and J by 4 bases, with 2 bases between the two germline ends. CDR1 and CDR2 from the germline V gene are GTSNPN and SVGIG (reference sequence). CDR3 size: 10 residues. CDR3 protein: CAWSPDTQYF. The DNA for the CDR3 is TGTGCCTGGAGCCCAGATACGCAGTATTTT. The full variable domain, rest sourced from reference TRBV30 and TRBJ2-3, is SQTIHQWPATLVQPVGSPLSLECTVEGTSNPNLYWYRQAAGRGLQLLFYSVGIGQISSEVPQNLSASRPQDRQFILSSKKLLLSDSGFYLCAWSPDTQYFGPGTRLTVL.

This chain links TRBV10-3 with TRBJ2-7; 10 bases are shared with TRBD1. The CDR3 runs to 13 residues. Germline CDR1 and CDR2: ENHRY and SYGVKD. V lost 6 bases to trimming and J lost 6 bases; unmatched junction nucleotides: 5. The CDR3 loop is CAISGTGDREQYF. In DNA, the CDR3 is TGTGCCATCAGCGGGACAGGGGATCGCGAGCAGTACTTC.

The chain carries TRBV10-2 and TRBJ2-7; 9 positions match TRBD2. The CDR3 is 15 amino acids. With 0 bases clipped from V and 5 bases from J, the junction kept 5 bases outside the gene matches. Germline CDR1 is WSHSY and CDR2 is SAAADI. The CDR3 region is CASSESGSGGHEQYF. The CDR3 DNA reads TGCGCCAGCAGTGAGTCGGGTAGCGGGGGCCACGAGCAGTACTTC.

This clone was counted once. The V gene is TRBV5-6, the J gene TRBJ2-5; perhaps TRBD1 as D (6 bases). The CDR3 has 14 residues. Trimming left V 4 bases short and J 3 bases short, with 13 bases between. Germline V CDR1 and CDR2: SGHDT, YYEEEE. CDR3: CASSQRGTKETQYF. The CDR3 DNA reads TGTGCCAGCAGCCAGAGGGGGACAAAAGAGACCCAGTACTTC.

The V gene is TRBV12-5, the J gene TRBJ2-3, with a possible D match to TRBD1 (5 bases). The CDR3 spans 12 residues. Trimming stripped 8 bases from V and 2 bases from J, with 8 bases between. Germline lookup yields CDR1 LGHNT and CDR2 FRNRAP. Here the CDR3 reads CASSRDTDTQYF. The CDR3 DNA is TGTGCTAGTAGCAGGGACACAGATACGCAGTATTTT. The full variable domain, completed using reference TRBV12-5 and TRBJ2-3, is DARVTQTPRHKVTEMGQEVTMRCQPILGHNTVFWYRQTMMQGLELLAYFRNRAPLDDSGMPKDRFSAEMPDATLATLKIQPSEPRDSAVYFCASSRDTDTQYFGPGTRLTVL.

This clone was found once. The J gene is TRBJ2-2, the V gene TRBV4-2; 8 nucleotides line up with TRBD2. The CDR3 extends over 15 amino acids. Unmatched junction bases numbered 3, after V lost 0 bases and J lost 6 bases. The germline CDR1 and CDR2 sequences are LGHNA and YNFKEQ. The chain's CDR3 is CASSQDRGGSGELFF. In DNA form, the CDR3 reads TGTGCCAGCAGCCAAGATCGCGGGGGGTCCGGGGAGCTGTTTTTT.

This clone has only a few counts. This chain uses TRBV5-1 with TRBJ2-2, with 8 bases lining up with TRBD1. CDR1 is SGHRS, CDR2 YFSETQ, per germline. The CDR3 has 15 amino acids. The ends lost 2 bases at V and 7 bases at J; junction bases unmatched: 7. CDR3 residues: CASSFVAGGDGELFF. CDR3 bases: TGCGCCAGCAGCTTTGTGGCAGGGGGCGACGGGGAGCTGTTTTTT.